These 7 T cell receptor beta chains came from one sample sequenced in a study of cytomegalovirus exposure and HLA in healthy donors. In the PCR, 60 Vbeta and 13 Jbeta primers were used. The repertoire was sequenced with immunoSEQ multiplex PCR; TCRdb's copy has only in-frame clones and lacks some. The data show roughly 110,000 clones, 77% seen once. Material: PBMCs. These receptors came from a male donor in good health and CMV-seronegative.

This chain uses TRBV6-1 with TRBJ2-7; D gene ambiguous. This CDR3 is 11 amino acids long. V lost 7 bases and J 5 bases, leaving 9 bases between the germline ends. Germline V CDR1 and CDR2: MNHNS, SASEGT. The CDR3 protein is CASNTVHEQYF. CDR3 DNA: TGTGCCAGCAATACGGTCCACGAGCAGTACTTC.

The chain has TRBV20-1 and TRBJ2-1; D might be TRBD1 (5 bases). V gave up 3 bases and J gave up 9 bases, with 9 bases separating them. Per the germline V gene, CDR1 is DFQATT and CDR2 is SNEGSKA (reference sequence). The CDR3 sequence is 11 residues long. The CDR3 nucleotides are TGCAGTGCTAGGTCCCAGGGTGAGCAGTTCTTC. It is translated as CSARSQGEQFF.

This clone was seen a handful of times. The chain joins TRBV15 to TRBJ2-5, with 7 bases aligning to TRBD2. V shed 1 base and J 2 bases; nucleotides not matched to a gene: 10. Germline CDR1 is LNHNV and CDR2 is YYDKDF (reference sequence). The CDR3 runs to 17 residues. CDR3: CATSRVARESSQETQYF. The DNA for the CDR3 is TGTGCCACCAGCAGAGTCGCGCGGGAGTCCTCTCAAGAGACCCAGTACTTC.

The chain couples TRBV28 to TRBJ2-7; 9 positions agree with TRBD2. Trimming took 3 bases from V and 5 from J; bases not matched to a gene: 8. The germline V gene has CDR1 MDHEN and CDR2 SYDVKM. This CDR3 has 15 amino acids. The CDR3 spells CASSFRGRARDEQYF. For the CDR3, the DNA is TGTGCCAGCAGTTTTCGCGGGAGGGCCCGGGACGAGCAGTACTTC.

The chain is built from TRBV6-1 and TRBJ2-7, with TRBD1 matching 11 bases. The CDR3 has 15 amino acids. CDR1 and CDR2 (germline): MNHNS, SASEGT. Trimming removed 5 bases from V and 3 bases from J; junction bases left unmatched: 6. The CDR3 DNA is TGTGCCAGCAGTTCGGGACAGGGGGGAAGCTACGAGCAGTACTTC. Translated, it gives CASSSGQGGSYEQYF.

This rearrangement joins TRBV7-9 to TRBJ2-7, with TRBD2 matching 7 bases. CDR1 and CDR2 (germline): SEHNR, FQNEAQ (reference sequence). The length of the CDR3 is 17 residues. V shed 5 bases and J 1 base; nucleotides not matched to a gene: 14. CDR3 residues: CASSPKGGDPKSYEQYF. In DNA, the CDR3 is TGTGCCAGCAGCCCAAAGGGAGGGGATCCCAAATCCTACGAGCAGTACTTC.

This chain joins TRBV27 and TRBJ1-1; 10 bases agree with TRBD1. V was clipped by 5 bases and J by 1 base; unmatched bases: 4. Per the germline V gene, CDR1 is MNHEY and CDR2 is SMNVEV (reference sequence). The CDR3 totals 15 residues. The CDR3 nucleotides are TGTGCCAGCAGTCCGTGGACAGGGGGGAACACTGAAGCTTTCTTT. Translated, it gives CASSPWTGGNTEAFF.